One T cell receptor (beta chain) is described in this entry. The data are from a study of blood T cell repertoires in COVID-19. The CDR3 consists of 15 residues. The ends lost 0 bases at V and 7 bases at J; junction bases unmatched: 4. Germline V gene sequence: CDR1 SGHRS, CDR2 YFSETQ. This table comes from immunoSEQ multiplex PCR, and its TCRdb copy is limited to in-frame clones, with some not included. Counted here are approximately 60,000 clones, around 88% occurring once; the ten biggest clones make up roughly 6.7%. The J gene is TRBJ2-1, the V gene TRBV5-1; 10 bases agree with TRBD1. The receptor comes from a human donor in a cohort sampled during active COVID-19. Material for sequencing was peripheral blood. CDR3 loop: CASSLEDRGKNEQFF. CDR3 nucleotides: TGCGCCAGCAGCTTGGAGGACAGGGGGAAGAATGAGCAGTTCTTC.